The sample holds a few counts of the clone carrying this TCR beta chain. Its cognate antigen is unknown. Trimming cost V 2 bases and J 0 bases; bases outside gene matches: 10. The CDR3 contains 17 residues. Per germline, CDR1 SGHTA and CDR2 FQGNSA. During its preparation, the TCRbeta library received unique molecular identifiers. MiXCR, run by TCRdb on the PCR reads, gives a single entry per CDR3 protein. The sample has about 980,000 distinct CDR3 sequences; about 29% are singletons. This entry is derived from a study of T-cell reconstitution after alpha-beta-depleted transplantation in children. General observations from the study: Day-60 TCRbeta diversity that was high in some patients was derived from surviving recipient T cells and thymic progenitors. Fresh T-cell production supplied most of the T-cell counts and diversity seen one year after transplant. Reportedly, roughly two months post-transplant, alpha-beta T cells arose from several hundred expanded graft clones.

The sequence derives from a boy under two years old who had a stem cell transplant for SCID, so the T cells may come from the graft donor. The sample in question was PBMCs, mostly from graft donor cells, obtained 360 days after TCRalphabeta/CD19-depleted stem cell transplant. The chain is built from TRBV7-2 and TRBJ2-7; TRBD1 agrees at 7 bases. CDR3 sequence (DNA): TGTGCCAGCAGCTTAAAAATCACACAGGGGAACTCCTACGAGCAGTACTTC. It is translated as CASSLKITQGNSYEQYF.